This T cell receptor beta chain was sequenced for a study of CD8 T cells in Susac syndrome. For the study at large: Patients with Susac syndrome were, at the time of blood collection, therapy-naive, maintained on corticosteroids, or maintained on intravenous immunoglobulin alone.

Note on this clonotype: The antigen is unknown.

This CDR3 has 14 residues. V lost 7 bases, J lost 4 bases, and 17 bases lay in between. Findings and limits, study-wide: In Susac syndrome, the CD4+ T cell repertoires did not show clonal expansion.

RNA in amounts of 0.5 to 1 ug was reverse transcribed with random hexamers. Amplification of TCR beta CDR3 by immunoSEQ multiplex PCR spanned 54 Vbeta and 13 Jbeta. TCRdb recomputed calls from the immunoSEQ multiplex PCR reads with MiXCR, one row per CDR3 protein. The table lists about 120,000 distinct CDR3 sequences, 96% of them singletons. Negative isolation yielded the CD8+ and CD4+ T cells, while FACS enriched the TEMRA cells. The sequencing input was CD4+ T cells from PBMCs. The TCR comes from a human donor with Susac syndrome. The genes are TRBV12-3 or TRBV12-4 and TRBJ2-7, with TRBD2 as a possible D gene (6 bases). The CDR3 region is CASTRGSGVYEQYF. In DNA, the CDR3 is TGTGCCAGCACCCGCGGTAGCGGAGTGTACGAGCAGTACTTC.